The 25 T cell receptor beta chains below were found in one sample sequenced in a study of T cell repertoires in cytomegalovirus infection. MiXCR, applied by TCRdb to the reads, yields one record per CDR3 protein. The sample yields under 600,000 distinct CDR3 sequences, approximately 15% seen once. Sequencing was performed on CD8+ T cells from PBMCs. Receptors originate from a human donor in good health (CMV status not recorded). Some clones in this sample may be carry-over from other donors' samples.

This clonotype was counted at least ten times. V and J are TRBV7-6 and TRBJ2-1; TRBD2 matches at 15 bases. CDR1 is SGHVS and CDR2 is FNYEAQ in the germline V gene. The CDR3 loop spans 16 amino acids. With 4 bases clipped from V and 4 bases from J, the junction kept 2 bases outside the gene matches. CDR3 loop: CASSWTSGRGYNEQFF. In DNA, the CDR3 is TGTGCCAGCAGCTGGACTAGCGGGAGGGGTTACAATGAGCAGTTCTTC.

The chain is built from TRBV30 and TRBJ1-5, with D maybe TRBD1 (5 bases). Germline assignment: CDR1 GTSNPN and CDR2 SVGIG (reference sequence). This CDR3 is 14 amino acids long. Trimming cost V 0 bases and J 6 bases, with 12 bases left between them. The CDR3 nucleotides read TGTGCCTGGAGTGTACGGGGCGGTGGTCAGCCCCAGCATTTT. It codes for CAWSVRGGGQPQHF. The full variable domain, rest sourced from reference TRBV30 and TRBJ1-5, is SQTIHQWPATLVQPVGSPLSLECTVEGTSNPNLYWYRQAAGRGLQLLFYSVGIGQISSEVPQNLSASRPQDRQFILSSKKLLLSDSGFYLCAWSVRGGGQPQHFGDGTRLSIL.

This clonotype was observed a single time. The chain couples TRBV6-8 to TRBJ2-1; D is ambiguous. The CDR3 loop spans 14 amino acids. Trimming removed 0 bases from V and 1 base from J, with 4 bases in between. CDR1 MNHGY and CDR2 SAAAGT come from the germline V gene. The CDR3 sequence is CASSYSFSYNEQFF. For the CDR3, the DNA is TGTGCCAGCAGTTACTCTTTTTCCTACAATGAGCAGTTCTTC.

This clonotype was counted at least ten times. This rearrangement joins TRBV7-2 to TRBJ2-5; D is perhaps TRBD2 (6 bases). The V end was cut by 4 bases, the J end by 2 bases, with 11 bases between. This CDR3 spans 14 amino acids. Germline V gene data show CDR1 as SGHTA and CDR2 as FQGNSA. In nucleotides, the CDR3 is TGTGCCAGCAGCTCCGGGGACTGGCAAGAGACCCAGTACTTC. Protein product: CASSSGDWQETQYF.

This clonotype was observed many times. The chain links TRBV7-9 to TRBJ1-1; D is unclear. This CDR3 spans 13 amino acids. The V gene lost 0 bases and the J gene lost 6 bases, with 8 bases spanning the gap. The V gene's germline CDR1 is SEHNR and CDR2 FQNEAQ (reference sequence). The CDR3 is CASSLAPSAEAFF. In DNA form, the CDR3 reads TGTGCCAGCAGCTTAGCGCCGAGCGCTGAAGCTTTCTTT.

This clonotype showed up just a few times. The chain recombines TRBV6-6 with TRBJ1-1, with D maybe TRBD1 (5 bases). The CDR3 totals 16 residues. V was cut by 4 bases and J by 1 base, with 16 bases left in between. CDR1 and CDR2 (germline): MNHNY, SVGAGI (reference sequence). CDR3 in amino acids: CASSSQRGARNTEAFF. The CDR3 bases are TGTGCCAGCAGTTCCCAGAGGGGCGCAAGGAACACTGAAGCTTTCTTT.

Comments on this clonotype: One end of the junction is discordant with germline, which a read error may explain. V and J are TRBV7-8 and TRBJ2-1; D gene uncertain. This CDR3 contains 14 residues. Germline loops: CDR1 SGHVS, CDR2 FQNEAQ. The CDR3 coding sequence is TGTGCAAGCAGCTTAGTTTCCGTGTATCATGAGCAGTTCTTC. It translates to CASSLVSVYHEQFF.

The chain uses TRBV14 and TRBJ1-1; D call uncertain. The CDR3 is 15 amino acids. The germline V gene encodes CDR1 SGHDN and CDR2 FVKESK. Trimming left V 2 bases short and J 4 bases short, with 14 bases between. CDR3 loop: CASSQRRGAGTEAFF. The CDR3, as DNA: TGTGCCAGCAGCCAAAGAAGAGGAGCGGGCACTGAAGCTTTCTTT.

This clonotype was detected ten times or more. V is TRBV7-8 and J is TRBJ1-1; TRBD1 matches 12 bases. Germline V CDR1 and CDR2: SGHVS, FQNEAQ. Trimming took 2 bases from V and 5 from J; bases not matched to a gene: 9. This CDR3 comprises 17 residues. Here the CDR3 reads CASSLLRDRGQVTEAFF. The CDR3 nucleotides read TGTGCCAGCAGCTTATTGAGGGACAGGGGGCAGGTTACTGAAGCTTTCTTT.

The chain carries TRBV29-1 and TRBJ1-2, with a tentative D call TRBD1 (6 bases). CDR3 length: 15 amino acids. CDR1 and CDR2 from the germline V gene are SQVTM and ANQGSEA. The V end was cut by 0 bases, the J end by 0 bases, with 11 bases between. CDR3 sequence reads: CSVEDRQETNYGYTF. The CDR3 DNA reads TGCAGCGTTGAAGATCGACAGGAAACTAACTATGGCTACACCTTC.

V usage is TRBV6-5 and J usage is TRBJ2-3, with a possible D match to TRBD1 (5 bases). The germline gives CDR1 MNHEY, CDR2 SVGAGI. Trimming removed 0 bases at V and 8 bases at J, with 9 bases between. The CDR3 loop spans 13 amino acids. The CDR3 DNA sequence: TGTGCCAGCAGTTACTCCGGACAAAGTACGCAGTATTTT. Translation: CASSYSGQSTQYF.

This clonotype turned up a few times. The rearrangement uses TRBV29-1 and TRBJ1-2, with D possibly TRBD1 on 5 matching bases. The CDR3 consists of 10 residues. Per germline, CDR1 SQVTM and CDR2 ANQGSEA. The germline V and J ends were trimmed by 3 bases and 7 bases, with 6 bases remaining between them. CDR3 loop: CSVEGGGYTF. CDR3 DNA sequence: TGCAGCGTTGAGGGGGGTGGCTACACCTTC.

This chain connects TRBV24-1 to TRBJ2-3; D possibly matches TRBD1 or TRBD2 (5 bases each). This CDR3 has 14 amino acids. V lost 4 bases, J lost 6 bases, and 13 bases lay in between. CDR1 KGHDR and CDR2 SFDVKD come from the germline V gene. This chain's CDR3 is CATSESDEGDTQYF. Here the CDR3 DNA reads TGTGCCACCAGTGAGTCGGATGAGGGGGATACGCAGTATTTT.

This clonotype was observed many times. The rearrangement joins TRBV11-2 to TRBJ2-2, with 9 bases lining up with TRBD1. This CDR3 has 16 residues. Germline CDR1 is SGHAT and CDR2 is FQNNGV. With V trimmed by 5 bases and J by 4 bases, 8 bases remained unmatched. CDR3 in amino acids: CASSVWTGEGTGELFF. In DNA form, the CDR3 reads TGTGCCAGCAGCGTTTGGACAGGGGAGGGCACCGGGGAGCTGTTTTTT. Variable domain in full (rest from reference TRBV11-2 and TRBJ2-2): EAGVAQSPRYKIIEKRQSVAFWCNPISGHATLYWYQQILGQGPKLLIQFQNNGVVDDSQLPKDRFSAERLKGVDSTLKIQPAKLEDSAVYLCASSVWTGEGTGELFFGEGSRLTVL.

There are many counts of this clonotype. This rearrangement joins TRBV20-1 to TRBJ2-3, with 11 bases lining up with TRBD2. The CDR3 sequence is 16 residues long. In germline, CDR1 is DFQATT, CDR2 SNEGSKA (reference sequence). The J segment lost 2 bases and the V segment lost 1 base, leaving 5 bases of the junction unmatched. The CDR3 is CSARAALAGDTDTQYF. The DNA of the CDR3 is TGCAGTGCTAGAGCCGCACTAGCGGGGGACACAGATACGCAGTATTTT.

Details on this clonotype: Being one base from a much bigger clone, this may be a read error. The rearrangement uses TRBV4-1 and TRBJ1-2; D possibly corresponds to TRBD1 (6 bases). CDR3 length equals 17 residues. CDR1 and CDR2 from the germline V gene are MGHRA and YSYEKL. V gave up 4 bases and J gave up 6 bases, with 24 bases separating them. CDR3 in DNA: TGCGCCAGCAGCCCAGAGGGGGGGGGGACTACAGGTGATGGCTACACCTTC. This translates into CASSPEGGGTTGDGYTF.

The chain is built from TRBV28 and TRBJ1-6; tentatively, D is TRBD1 (6 bases). Germline CDR1 and CDR2: MDHEN and SYDVKM. V gave up 1 base and J gave up 9 bases, with 13 bases separating them. The CDR3 loop spans 15 amino acids. The CDR3 sequence is CASSLSARGGSPLHF. CDR3 sequence (DNA): TGTGCCAGCAGTTTATCGGCCAGAGGGGGTTCACCCCTCCACTTT. Full variable domain (remainder filled in from reference TRBV28 and TRBJ1-6): DVKVTQSSRYLVKRTGEKVFLECVQDMDHENMFWYRQDPGLGLRLIYFSYDVKMKEKGDIPEGYSVSREKKERFSLILESASTNQTSMYLCASSLSARGGSPLHFGNGTRLTVT.

V gene TRBV10-3 combines with J gene TRBJ1-6; D might be TRBD1 (5 bases). Germline CDR1 reads ENHRY; CDR2 reads SYGVKD. The CDR3 totals 16 residues. The ends were cut back, 2 bases at V and 5 bases at J, with 13 bases in the middle. The CDR3 spells CAISEPGTADNSPLHF. The CDR3 DNA is TGTGCCATCAGTGAGCCGGGGACGGCTGATAATTCACCCCTCCACTTT.

Regarding this clonotype: No conserved phenylalanine or tryptophan ends this CDR3, so it is likely a read error. It is unclear where the CDR3 begins or ends on the DNA, so no DNA is shown, and the CDR3 is as TCRdb lists it. V is TRBV15 and J is TRBJ2-1. Germline assignment: CDR1 LNHNV and CDR2 YYDKDF (reference sequence). The CDR3 region is 14 residues in length, termini included. This chain's CDR3 is CATSRDLGVDEQLL.

This clonotype was seen repeatedly, ten times or more. The genes are TRBV4-1 and TRBJ1-2; D unclear. V gave up 8 bases and J gave up 2 bases, with 15 bases separating them. Germline CDR1 reads MGHRA; CDR2 reads YSYEKL. The CDR3 loop spans 14 amino acids. CDR3 sequence (DNA): TGCGCCAGCTGGGAGGGCTACCCCAACTATGGCTACACCTTC. This sequence encodes CASWEGYPNYGYTF.

In this sample, this clonotype turned up many times. The chain couples TRBV7-9 to TRBJ1-5, with D possibly TRBD1 on 5 matching bases. Trimming pared 3 bases from V and 3 bases from J, leaving 12 bases between. Germline V CDR1 and CDR2: SEHNR, FQNEAQ (reference sequence). This CDR3 comprises 15 residues. CDR3 protein: CASSFGWGDNQPQHF. The CDR3, as DNA: TGTGCCAGCAGCTTTGGATGGGGGGACAATCAGCCCCAGCATTTT.

V gene TRBV5-4 combines with J gene TRBJ2-7, with TRBD2 matching 9 bases. V dropped 3 bases and J dropped 4; count of bases not matched to a gene: 8. Germline CDR1 SGHNT, CDR2 YYREEE (reference sequence). The length of the CDR3 is 15 residues. This chain's CDR3 is CASSWKREEGYEQYF. Written as DNA, the CDR3 is TGTGCCAGCAGCTGGAAGCGGGAGGAGGGGTACGAGCAGTACTTC.

This clonotype was picked up many times. The CDR3, as DNA: TGTGCCAGCAGTTTACTTGCCCTAGCGGTTGAGCAGTTCTTC. Its protein is CASSLLALAVEQFF. This rearrangement joins TRBV28 to TRBJ2-1; 7 bases match TRBD2. Germline loops: CDR1 MDHEN, CDR2 SYDVKM. This CDR3 contains 14 residues. J gave up 9 bases and V 2 bases, and 7 bases lay outside the gene matches.

This rearrangement joins TRBV10-3 to TRBJ1-6; no definite D call. Trimming cost V 11 bases and J 6 bases, with 17 bases left between them. The CDR3 extends over 14 amino acids. The germline V gene encodes CDR1 ENHRY and CDR2 SYGVKD. The CDR3 nucleotides read TGTGCCTCTACGGACGGCGCTCTTAATTCACCCCTCCACTTT. Amino acid sequence: CASTDGALNSPLHF.

This clonotype was seen many times. V and J are TRBV7-9 and TRBJ2-3, with a weak D call TRBD2 (6 bases). Germline V gives CDR1 SEHNR, CDR2 FQNEAQ (reference sequence). V lost 4 bases to trimming and J lost 0 bases, with 11 bases between them. The CDR3 runs 15 residues. DNA for the CDR3: TGTGCCAGCAGCTCCCGGCGGGACAGCACAGATACGCAGTATTTT. It specifies CASSSRRDSTDTQYF.